This is a list of T cell receptor beta chains from one sample in a study of technical replicates of blood from a handful of donors. The table came from immunoSEQ multiplex PCR; TCRdb's copy has only in-frame clones and leaves some out. Of roughly 76,000 clones in the sample, approximately 91% were seen once. Material: T cells isolated from PBMCs. These receptors were obtained from a human donor in good health. Some clones in this sample may be carry-over from other donors' samples. CDR3s include the opening cysteine and the closing phenylalanine or tryptophan. The D gene is left open where the match is weak. Clone size, where shown, is once, few, many, or a class for clones that have expanded.

TRBJ2-2 | TRBV18 | NA | TRBD1 | CASSRSTGGGGELFF | TGTGCCAGCTCACGATCGACAGGGGGCGGCGGGGAGCTGTTTTTT
TRBJ1-5 | TRBV7-6 | NA | TRBD1 | CASSLEPGQGTAPQHF | TGTGCCAGCAGCTTAGAGCCGGGACAGGGGACGGCGCCCCAGCATTTT
TRBJ1-1 | TRBV28 | NA | NA | CASTPPRDSNTEAFF | TGTGCCAGCACCCCTCCCCGGGATTCGAACACTGAAGCTTTCTTT
TRBJ2-4 | TRBV6-5 | NA | TRBD1 | CASSTGGWNIQYF | TGTGCCAGCAGCACAGGGGGCTGGAACATTCAGTACTTC
TRBJ1-3 | TRBV11-2 | NA | TRBD1 | CASSLGTGGNTIYF | TGTGCCAGCAGCTTAGGGACAGGTGGAAACACCATATATTTT
TRBJ1-5 | TRBV19 | once | NA | CASSISGDGNQPQHF | TGTGCCAGTAGTATATCAGGGGACGGCAATCAGCCCCAGCATTTT
TRBJ1-1 | TRBV30 | NA | NA | CAWSVNPPGWTEAFF | TGTGCCTGGAGTGTAAATCCCCCGGGATGGACTGAAGCTTTCTTT
TRBJ2-2 | TRBV15 | NA | TRBD2 | CATSRDPGLAGDTGELFF | TGTGCCACCAGCAGAGATCCGGGACTAGCGGGTGACACCGGGGAGCTGTTTTTT
TRBJ1-2 | TRBV7-9 | NA | TRBD1 | CASSPTTGDYGYTF | TGTGCCAGCAGCCCGACTACAGGGGACTATGGCTACACCTTC
TRBJ2-1 | TRBV7-9 | NA | TRBD2 | CASSSLLGRGTIYNEQFF | TGTGCCAGCAGCTCACTGCTGGGTAGAGGGACTATCTACAATGAGCAGTTCTTC
TRBJ1-4 | TRBV4-2 | NA | TRBD1 | CASSPTGVTNEKLFF | TGTGCCAGCAGCCCGACAGGGGTAACTAATGAAAAACTGTTTTTT
TRBJ2-7 | TRBV5-8 | NA | TRBD2 | CASSRGGTSYEQYF | TGTGCCAGCAGCCGAGGGGGGACTAGTTACGAGCAGTACTTC
TRBJ2-2 | TRBV5-1 | NA | TRBD2 | CASSWTSGTLVTGELFF | TGCGCCAGCAGCTGGACTAGCGGAACTTTAGTAACCGGGGAGCTGTTTTTT
TRBJ1-1 | TRBV18 | NA | NA | CASSPFQGHADTEAFF | TGTGCCAGCTCACCATTCCAGGGCCACGCGGACACTGAAGCTTTCTTT
TRBJ1-2 | TRBV7-2 | NA | TRBD1 | CASSSGQGQIYGYTF | TGTGCCAGCAGCTCGGGACAGGGGCAAATTTATGGCTACACCTTC
TRBJ2-5 | TRBV5-4 | NA | TRBD2 | CASSPGLAEETQYF | TGTGCCAGCAGCCCGGGACTAGCGGAAGAGACCCAGTACTTC
TRBJ2-3 | TRBV11-2 | NA | NA | CASSLDIMDTQYF | TGTGCCAGCAGCTTAGATATAATGGATACGCAGTATTTT
TRBJ2-2 | TRBV5-4 | NA | NA | CASSFTGIYTGELFF | TGTGCCAGCAGCTTTACAGGGATTTACACCGGGGAGCTGTTTTTT
TRBJ1-3 | TRBV30 | NA | NA | CAWSGAGNTIYF | TGTGCCTGGAGTGGCGCCGGAAACACCATATATTTT
TRBJ2-3 | TRBV27 | NA | NA | CASGTRMGQYF | TGTGCCAGCGGAACTAGAATGGGGCAGTATTTT
TRBJ2-3 | TRBV5-4 | NA | NA | CASSLNGRGSDTQYF | TGTGCCAGCAGCTTGAACGGGAGAGGCTCAGATACGCAGTATTTT
TRBJ2-2 | TRBV7-3 | NA | TRBD2 | CASSLKGLALTGELFF | TGTGCCAGCAGCTTAAAGGGACTAGCGCTCACCGGGGAGCTGTTTTTT
TRBJ2-3 | TRBV10-3 | NA | TRBD2 | CAISESTSGSTDTQYF | TGTGCCATCAGTGAGTCGACTAGCGGTAGCACAGATACGCAGTATTTT
TRBJ1-1 | TRBV4-3 | NA | TRBD1 | CASSQDHRGIAAFF | TGCGCCAGCAGCCAAGATCACAGGGGGATTGCAGCTTTCTTT
TRBJ2-4 | TRBV27 | NA | TRBD2 | CASRGPGLAGVAKNIQYF | TGTGCCAGCAGGGGTCCCGGACTAGCGGGAGTAGCCAAAAACATTCAGTACTTC
TRBJ1-1 | TRBV27 | NA | NA | CASSFSLGEYLTEAFF | TGTGCCAGCAGTTTTTCTCTTGGGGAGTATCTCACTGAAGCTTTCTTT
TRBJ2-3 | TRBV30 | NA | NA | CAWSVQLGAGDTQYF | TGTGCCTGGAGTGTACAGTTAGGGGCGGGGGATACGCAGTATTTT
TRBJ2-1 | TRBV19 | NA | NA | CASSIGGPYNEQFF | TGTGCCAGTAGTATAGGAGGGCCCTACAATGAGCAGTTCTTC
TRBJ1-2 | TRBV6-6 | NA | TRBD1 | CASSYLGTGGFGYTF | TGTGCCAGCAGTTACCTTGGGACAGGGGGCTTTGGCTACACCTTC
TRBJ1-2 | TRBV27 | NA | NA | CASSSNTYPYGYTF | TGTGCCAGCAGTTCCAACACATATCCTTATGGCTACACCTTC
TRBJ1-4 | TRBV7-9 | NA | NA | CASSLDPQGVFTNEKLFF | TGTGCCAGCAGCTTAGATCCCCAGGGTGTATTTACTAATGAAAAACTGTTTTTT
TRBJ1-5 | TRBV5-1 | once | NA | CASSLDRSSNQPQHF | TGCGCCAGCAGCTTGGACAGAAGTAGCAATCAGCCCCAGCATTTT
TRBJ2-7 | TRBV7-6 | once | NA | CASSQRGVFSYEQYF | TGTGCCAGCAGCCAACGGGGTGTGTTCTCCTACGAGCAGTACTTC
TRBJ2-2 | TRBV5-4 | NA | TRBD2 | CASSWLAEPGELFF | TGTGCCAGCAGCTGGCTAGCGGAACCTGGGGAGCTGTTTTTT
TRBJ2-1 | TRBV5-6 | NA | TRBD1 | CASNDRGTYNEQFF | TGTGCCAGCAACGACAGGGGTACCTACAATGAGCAGTTCTTC
TRBJ2-6 | TRBV6-5 | NA | NA | CARYMPRSGANVLTF | TGTGCCAGATACATGCCGAGGTCAGGGGCCAACGTCCTGACTTTC
TRBJ1-1 | TRBV27 | NA | TRBD1 | CASSLNPGTVTEAFF | TGTGCCAGCAGTTTAAATCCCGGGACAGTCACTGAAGCTTTCTTT
TRBJ1-2 | TRBV4-1 | NA | TRBD1 | CASSPLPTGAYGYTF | TGCGCCAGCAGCCCCCTACCGACAGGGGCCTATGGCTACACCTTC
TRBJ1-4 | TRBV2 | NA | NA | CASSARASTNEKLFF | TGTGCCAGCAGTGCCAGGGCCTCAACTAATGAAAAACTGTTTTTT
TRBJ2-7 | TRBV9 | NA | NA | CASSVAPAEIYEQYF | TGTGCCAGCAGCGTAGCTCCAGCGGAGATCTACGAGCAGTACTTC
TRBJ1-5 | TRBV6-5 | once | TRBD1 | CASSYRQGGSGQPQHF | TGTGCCAGCAGTTATCGACAGGGAGGTTCGGGTCAGCCCCAGCATTTT
TRBJ1-5 | TRBV2 | NA | NA | CASSAGEAYSNQPQHF | TGTGCCAGCAGTGCCGGGGAGGCGTATAGCAATCAGCCCCAGCATTTT
TRBJ1-2 | TRBV30 | NA | TRBD1 | CAWSLGQGGGYTF | TGTGCCTGGAGTTTAGGACAGGGGGGCGGCTACACCTTC
TRBJ1-5 | TRBV7-9 | NA | NA | CASSLQGSNQPQHF | TGTGCCAGCAGCTTACAGGGGAGCAATCAGCCCCAGCATTTT
TRBJ2-7 | TRBV30 | NA | TRBD1 | CAWSHTLRDRPYEQYF | TGTGCCTGGAGTCATACACTACGGGACAGGCCCTACGAGCAGTACTTC
TRBJ2-2 | TRBV5-1 | NA | NA | CASSLGVRTPNTGELFF | TGCGCCAGCAGCTTGGGAGTACGGACACCGAACACCGGGGAGCTGTTTTTT
TRBJ2-7 | TRBV2 | NA | NA | CASRESAGRAGEQYF | TGTGCCAGCAGAGAGTCGGCGGGACGCGCAGGGGAGCAGTACTTC
TRBJ2-3 | TRBV21-1 | NA | NA | CASNRQGWTDTQYF | TGTGCCAGCAATAGACAGGGGTGGACAGATACGCAGTATTTT
TRBJ2-5 | TRBV29-1 | NA | NA | CSVEGDRSETQYF | TGCAGCGTTGAAGGAGACAGAAGCGAGACCCAGTACTTC
TRBJ1-2 | TRBV10-1 | once | NA | CASSSGQNYGYTF | TGCGCCAGCAGCTCAGGACAGAACTATGGCTACACCTTC
TRBJ2-6 | TRBV18 | NA | NA | CASSHPGSGANVLTF | TGTGCCAGCTCACACCCAGGCTCTGGGGCCAACGTCCTGACTTTC
TRBJ1-2 | TRBV5-4 | NA | NA | CASSLNRPRGYTF | TGTGCCAGCAGCCTTAACAGGCCGCGGGGCTACACCTTC
TRBJ1-5 | TRBV19 | NA | TRBD1 | CASGGQGLLISNQPQHF | TGTGCCAGTGGGGGACAGGGACTTTTGATAAGCAATCAGCCCCAGCATTTT
TRBJ2-3 | TRBV9 | NA | NA | CASSGIRGTDTQYF | TGTGCCAGCAGCGGAATCCGCGGAACAGATACGCAGTATTTT
TRBJ2-2 | TRBV5-1 | NA | NA | CASGRYYANTGELFF | TGCGCCAGCGGCAGGTATTACGCGAACACCGGGGAGCTGTTTTTT
TRBJ1-5 | TRBV30 | NA | NA | CAWTWGPGEPQHF | TGTGCCTGGACGTGGGGACCAGGGGAGCCCCAGCATTTT
TRBJ1-1 | TRBV5-1 | NA | NA | CASSLGGSNTEAFF | TGCGCCAGCAGCTTGGGAGGGTCCAACACTGAAGCTTTCTTT